This entry lists 23 T cell receptor beta chains sequenced from one sample in a study of beta chain features in type 1 diabetes. Sequencing targeted expressed TCRB transcripts, as all isolated RNA had been reverse transcribed. Data came from immunoSEQ multiplex PCR; TCRdb stores just in-frame clones and leaves some out. The table shows a few hundred thousand clones, with about 15% occurring only once. The material sequenced was naive CD4+ T cells from blood. The receptor set was obtained from a woman aged 18-30 years in good health.

This sequence joins TRBV6-5 and TRBJ2-5, with 9 bases lining up with TRBD1. The CDR3 runs 15 residues. From germline, CDR1 is MNHEY and CDR2 SVGAGI. J was trimmed by 10 bases and V by 5 bases; bases with no gene match: 14. Here the CDR3 reads CASSGQGTSNVDQYF. CDR3 DNA: TGTGCCAGCAGTGGACAGGGGACCTCTAATGTGGACCAGTACTTC.

There are a few counts of this clone. The rearrangement links TRBV6-5 to TRBJ1-1, with 7 nucleotides matching TRBD1. This CDR3 spans 13 amino acids. Germline CDR1 is MNHEY and CDR2 is SVGAGI. With V trimmed by 6 bases and J by 4 bases, 5 bases remained unmatched. CDR3 sequence (DNA): TGTGCCAGCAGAAGGGGGCTAGGCACTGAAGCTTTCTTT. Translation: CASRRGLGTEAFF.

In regard to this clone: Other nucleotide sequences from this sample produce the same CDR3. CDR3 sequence reads: CASSPGVETQYF. DNA of the CDR3: TGTGCCAGCAGTCCCGGGGTTGAGACCCAGTACTTC. The chain carries TRBV28 and TRBJ2-5; tentative D call: TRBD2 (5 bases). Germline assignment: CDR1 MDHEN and CDR2 SYDVKM. Trimming removed 5 bases at V and 5 bases at J, with 9 bases between. This CDR3 has 12 residues.

This sequence joins TRBV29-1 and TRBJ2-7; TRBD1 aligns across 7 bases. Trimming at V came to 3 bases and at J to 2 bases, leaving 7 bases not matched to a gene. Germline CDR1 and CDR2: SQVTM and ANQGSEA. CDR3 length: 14 amino acids. CDR3 amino acids: CSVDGVGGTYEQYF. CDR3 coding DNA: TGCAGCGTTGATGGGGTAGGGGGCACCTACGAGCAGTACTTC.

This clone was counted between two and nine times. The chain is built from TRBV28 and TRBJ2-7; D remains unclear. Germline CDR1 MDHEN, CDR2 SYDVKM. V was clipped by 3 bases and J by 3 bases, with 12 bases between them. The CDR3 is 14 residues long. The CDR3 DNA follows: TGTGCCAGCAGTTTGGCCAGGCCTTACTACGAGCAGTACTTC. This codes for CASSLARPYYEQYF.

This clone was counted once. The chain has TRBV6-5 and TRBJ2-1, with 7 bases fitting TRBD2. Germline V gene lookup returns CDR1 MNHEY and CDR2 SVGAGI. The CDR3 extends over 15 amino acids. Trimming at V came to 2 bases and at J to 9 bases, leaving 10 bases not matched to a gene. In DNA, the CDR3 is TGTGCCAGCAGTTACCTAGGCGGGGGAGGGACTGAGCAGTTCTTC. As protein: CASSYLGGGGTEQFF.

Comments on this clone: Other DNA sequences of this sample code for an identical CDR3. This chain uses TRBV7-9 with TRBJ1-1; 7 bases agree with TRBD1. V gave up 0 bases and J gave up 0 bases; unmatched junction bases: 1. The CDR3 is 15 residues long. Per the germline V gene, CDR1 is SEHNR and CDR2 is FQNEAQ (reference sequence). CDR3 sequence: CASSLADRMNTEAFF. The CDR3 DNA is TGTGCCAGCAGCTTAGCGGACAGGATGAACACTGAAGCTTTCTTT.

The rearrangement joins TRBV28 to TRBJ1-2, with D possibly TRBD1 on 5 matching bases. The germline V gene has CDR1 MDHEN and CDR2 SYDVKM. Between the trimmed V and J ends, which lost 5 bases and 8 bases, there was a span of 12 bases. This CDR3 spans 12 amino acids. CDR3 amino acids: CASSESSGGYTF. The CDR3 bases are TGTGCCAGCAGTGAGTCATCAGGGGGCTACACCTTC.

There are a few counts of this clone. The rearrangement links TRBV29-1 to TRBJ2-1; 9 nucleotides align to TRBD2. V was pared by 4 bases and J by 5 bases, with 9 bases of the junction left unmatched. The CDR3 length is 15 residues. Germline lookup yields CDR1 SQVTM and CDR2 ANQGSEA. In DNA, the CDR3 is TGCAGCGTTGTTGTCGCGGGAGGGCCCCACAATGAGCAGTTCTTC. Translated: CSVVVAGGPHNEQFF.

The chain recombines TRBV4-1 with TRBJ1-2; 7 positions match TRBD1. Unmatched junction bases numbered 10, after V lost 4 bases and J lost 2 bases. CDR3 length: 16 residues. CDR1 and CDR2 (germline): MGHRA, YSYEKL. CDR3 in amino acids: CASSPGTGRGNYGYTF. The CDR3 bases are TGCGCCAGCAGCCCCGGCACAGGCAGGGGGAACTATGGCTACACCTTC.

The chain carries TRBV28 and TRBJ2-7, with TRBD1 identical over 7 bases. CDR3 length equals 16 residues. The trim removed 6 bases at V and 4 bases at J, leaving 15 bases unmatched. CDR1 is MDHEN and CDR2 is SYDVKM in the germline V gene. CDR3 coding DNA: TGTGCCAGCAGCCCCACCCGACAGGGATTGAGGTACGAGCAGTACTTC. This sequence encodes CASSPTRQGLRYEQYF.

The chain uses TRBV18 and TRBJ2-6; tentative D call: TRBD1 (6 bases). The CDR3 is 17 amino acids. CDR1 and CDR2 from the germline V gene are KGHSH and LQKENI. The V end was cut by 7 bases, the J end by 1 base, with 17 bases between. In DNA, the CDR3 is TGTGCCAGCTTATCCGTTTATACAGGGTCTGGGGCCAACGTCCTGACTTTC. Protein product: CASLSVYTGSGANVLTF.

The chain carries TRBV7-2 and TRBJ2-5; 7 nucleotides align to TRBD2. The V and J ends lost 1 base and 3 bases, in that order; junction bases with no gene match: 14. Germline loops: CDR1 SGHTA, CDR2 FQGNSA. This CDR3 has 18 residues. The CDR3 DNA is TGTGCCAGCAGCTTAGGGGCCTTAACTAGCGTTTCTAAAGAGACCCAGTACTTC. It is translated as CASSLGALTSVSKETQYF.

This clone showed up just a few times. This chain connects TRBV28 to TRBJ1-5, with TRBD1 identical over 8 bases. CDR3 length: 14 residues. Trimming took 7 bases from V and 6 from J; bases not matched to a gene: 8. Germline values: CDR1 MDHEN, CDR2 SYDVKM. CDR3 in amino acids: CASILQGGIQPQHF. DNA of the CDR3: TGTGCCAGCATCCTACAGGGGGGAATTCAGCCCCAGCATTTT.

This clone was seen only a few times. The rearrangement uses TRBV6-5 and TRBJ2-7; 9 nucleotides line up with TRBD1. This CDR3 is built from 16 residues. Trimming removed 4 bases from V and 0 bases from J; junction bases left unmatched: 7. The germline CDR1 and CDR2 sequences are MNHEY and SVGAGI. CDR3 in amino acids: CASSFPGQGNSYEQYF. The CDR3 nucleotides read TGTGCCAGCAGTTTTCCCGGACAGGGGAACTCCTACGAGCAGTACTTC.

This clone was found a few times. V gene TRBV6-5 combines with J gene TRBJ2-1; 9 positions agree with TRBD2. Unmatched junction bases numbered 8, after V lost 5 bases and J lost 9 bases. The CDR3 runs 14 residues. Germline V gene lookup returns CDR1 MNHEY and CDR2 SVGAGI. DNA for the CDR3: TGTGCCAGCAGTAGACTAGCGGCGGGCAGTGAGCAGTTCTTC. Translation: CASSRLAAGSEQFF.

This clone was observed a few times. The chain couples TRBV28 to TRBJ1-2; possibly TRBD1 for D (6 bases). This CDR3 is 14 amino acids long. Germline CDR1 and CDR2: MDHEN and SYDVKM. The V and J ends lost 6 bases and 4 bases respectively, with 15 bases between them. CDR3 sequence: CASRYRDGSYGYTF. Written as DNA, the CDR3 is TGTGCCAGCAGGTACAGGGATGGGAGCTATGGCTACACCTTC.

This sequence joins TRBV6-5 and TRBJ2-7; D uncertain. V dropped 6 bases and J dropped 1 base, with 7 bases sitting between them. The CDR3 contains 12 residues. Germline V CDR1 and CDR2: MNHEY, SVGAGI. The CDR3 is CASRVGSYEQYF. The CDR3 region has the DNA TGTGCCAGCAGAGTCGGGTCCTACGAGCAGTACTTC.

This chain uses TRBV29-1 with TRBJ2-1, with TRBD2 matching over 12 bases. There are 14 residues in the CDR3. V was clipped by 6 bases and J by 6 bases; unmatched bases: 6. The germline gives CDR1 SQVTM, CDR2 ANQGSEA. The CDR3: CSVETSGRINEQFF. The CDR3, as DNA: TGCAGCGTCGAAACTAGCGGGAGGATCAATGAGCAGTTCTTC.

The rearrangement joins TRBV29-1 to TRBJ2-2, with TRBD1 matching 11 bases. CDR1 is SQVTM, CDR2 ANQGSEA, per germline. J gave up 4 bases and V 7 bases, and 11 bases lay outside the gene matches. This CDR3 contains 16 residues. DNA of the CDR3: TGCAGCGCAATGGACAGGGGGCAACGAGGCACCGGGGAGCTGTTTTTT. It encodes CSAMDRGQRGTGELFF.

The chain joins TRBV6-5 to TRBJ2-1, with TRBD1 matching 11 bases. V shed 6 bases, J shed 9 bases, and the junction held 7 bases outside the gene matches. CDR3 size: 14 residues. The germline V gene encodes CDR1 MNHEY and CDR2 SVGAGI. The CDR3 DNA is TGTGCCAGCAGACCCGGACAGGGGGCCCGTGAGCAGTTCTTC. Protein product: CASRPGQGAREQFF.

This clone was recorded a few times. The chain is built from TRBV7-2 and TRBJ2-2; 12 bases map to TRBD2. Trimming took 5 bases from V and 5 from J; bases not matched to a gene: 9. CDR3 length: 17 amino acids. Germline V gene lookup returns CDR1 SGHTA and CDR2 FQGNSA. The CDR3 bases are TGTGCCAGCAGCAAGACTAGCGGGAGAGCATCGACCGGGGAGCTGTTTTTT. This gives the protein CASSKTSGRASTGELFF.

On this clone: Other DNA sequences in this sample translate to the same CDR3. This rearrangement joins TRBV2 to TRBJ2-5, with TRBD2 matching 7 bases. Unmatched junction bases numbered 0, after V lost 3 bases and J lost 5 bases. The CDR3 contains 12 residues. Germline-derived CDR1 and CDR2 are SNHLY and FYNNEI. The CDR3 sequence is CASSEGGETQYF. CDR3 nucleotide sequence: TGTGCCAGCAGTGAGGGAGGGGAGACCCAGTACTTC.